This T cell receptor (beta chain) was identified in a study of CD8+ T cells in alopecia areata. For the study at large: Treated patients were given oral tofacitinib, which was dosed at 5 to 10 mg twice daily. Scalp area affected, as a percentage, set the severity score of treated patients. Study results and caveats: Sequences from scalp samples also cover resident alphabeta T cells of normal skin.

Treatment given: oral pan-JAK inhibitor, 5-10 mg twice daily. The sample holds a few counts of this clone. Its antigen is still unknown. In germline, CDR1 is SGHDT, CDR2 YYEEEE. V lost 6 bases and J lost 5; bases outside the gene matches: 14. CDR3 length: 16 amino acids. As the sequencing template, cDNA was produced by extracting RNA and reverse transcribing it. Generated by immunoSEQ multiplex PCR, the TCRdb table keeps only in-frame clones and is missing some. The table has under 200,000 clones, 55% to 75% seen once. The sequences come from CD4+ T cells sorted from blood, collected at week 24, from a patient treated with tofacitinib. This sequence was found in a human donor with alopecia areata. The chain is built from TRBV5-6 and TRBJ2-5, with 9 bases matching TRBD2. The CDR3 loop is CASTRGGGAFQETQYF. As DNA, the CDR3 is TGTGCCAGCACCCGCGGCGGGGGGGCCTTCCAGGAGACCCAGTACTTC.